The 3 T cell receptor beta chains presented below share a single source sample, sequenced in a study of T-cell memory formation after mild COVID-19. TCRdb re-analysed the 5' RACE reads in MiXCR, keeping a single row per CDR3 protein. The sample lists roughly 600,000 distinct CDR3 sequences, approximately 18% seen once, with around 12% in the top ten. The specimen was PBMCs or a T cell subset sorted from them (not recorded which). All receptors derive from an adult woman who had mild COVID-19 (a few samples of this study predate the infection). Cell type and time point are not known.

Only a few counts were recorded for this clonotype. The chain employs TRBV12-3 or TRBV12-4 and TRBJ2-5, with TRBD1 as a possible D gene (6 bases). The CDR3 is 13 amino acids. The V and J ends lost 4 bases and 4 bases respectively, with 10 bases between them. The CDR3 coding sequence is TGTGCCAGCAGTTCCGCAGGGGTAGAGACCCAGTACTTC. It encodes CASSSAGVETQYF.

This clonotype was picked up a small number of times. DNA of the CDR3: TGCAGTCGGAGCGGGGGGATTTTAGAGACCCAGTACTTC. Residues: CSRSGGILETQYF. The chain recombines TRBV20-1 with TRBJ2-5; 9 bases are shared with TRBD2. After removal of 8 bases from V and 4 bases from J, the junction contained 8 bases not matched to a gene. The germline V gene has CDR1 DFQATT and CDR2 SNEGSKA (reference sequence). The CDR3 has 13 residues.

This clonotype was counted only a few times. The CDR3 protein is CASSLVPGTEQPQHF. DNA for the CDR3: TGCGCCAGCAGCTTGGTACCCGGGACGGAGCAGCCCCAGCATTTT. The chain uses TRBV5-1 and TRBJ1-5, with a tentative D call TRBD1 (5 bases). Germline assignment: CDR1 SGHRS and CDR2 YFSETQ. Deletions cut 0 bases from V and 7 bases from J, with 14 bases between. This CDR3 has 15 residues.